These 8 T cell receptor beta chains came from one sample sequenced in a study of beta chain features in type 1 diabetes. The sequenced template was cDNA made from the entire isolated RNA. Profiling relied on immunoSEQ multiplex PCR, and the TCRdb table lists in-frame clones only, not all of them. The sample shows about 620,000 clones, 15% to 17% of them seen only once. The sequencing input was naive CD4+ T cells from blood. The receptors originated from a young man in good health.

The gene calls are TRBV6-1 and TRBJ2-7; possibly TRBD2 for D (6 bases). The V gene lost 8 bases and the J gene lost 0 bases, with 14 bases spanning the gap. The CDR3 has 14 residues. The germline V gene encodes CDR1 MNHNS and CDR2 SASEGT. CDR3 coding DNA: TGTGCCAGCCCCCGTGGAGGGAGCTCCTACGAGCAGTACTTC. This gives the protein CASPRGGSSYEQYF.

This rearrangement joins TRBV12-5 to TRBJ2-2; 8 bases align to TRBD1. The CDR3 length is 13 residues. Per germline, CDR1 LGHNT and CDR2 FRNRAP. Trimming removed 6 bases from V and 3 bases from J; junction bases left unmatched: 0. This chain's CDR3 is CASGTGDTGELFF. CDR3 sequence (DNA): TGTGCTAGTGGGACAGGGGACACCGGGGAGCTGTTTTTT.

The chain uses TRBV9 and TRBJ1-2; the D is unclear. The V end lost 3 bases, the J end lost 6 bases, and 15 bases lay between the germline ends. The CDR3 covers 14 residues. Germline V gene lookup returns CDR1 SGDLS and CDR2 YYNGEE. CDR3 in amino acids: CASSASGQPDGYTF. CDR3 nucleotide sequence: TGTGCCAGCAGCGCTTCCGGGCAGCCCGATGGCTACACCTTC.

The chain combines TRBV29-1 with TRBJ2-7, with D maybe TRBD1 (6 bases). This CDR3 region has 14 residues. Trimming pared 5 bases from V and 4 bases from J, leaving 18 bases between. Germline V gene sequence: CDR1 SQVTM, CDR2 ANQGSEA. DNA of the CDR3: TGCAGCGTTAAAGTACAGGGTGGATCATACGAGCAGTACTTC. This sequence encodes CSVKVQGGSYEQYF.

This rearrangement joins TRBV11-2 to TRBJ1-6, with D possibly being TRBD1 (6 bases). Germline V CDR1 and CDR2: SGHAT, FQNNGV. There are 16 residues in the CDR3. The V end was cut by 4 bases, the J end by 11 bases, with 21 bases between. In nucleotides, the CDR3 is TGTGCCAGCAGCTCAATATTGGACTACAGGGTTACACCCCTCCACTTT. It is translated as CASSSILDYRVTPLHF. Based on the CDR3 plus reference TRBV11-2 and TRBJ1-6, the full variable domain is EAGVAQSPRYKIIEKRQSVAFWCNPISGHATLYWYQQILGQGPKLLIQFQNNGVVDDSQLPKDRFSAERLKGVDSTLKIQPAKLEDSAVYLCASSSILDYRVTPLHFGNGTRLTVT.

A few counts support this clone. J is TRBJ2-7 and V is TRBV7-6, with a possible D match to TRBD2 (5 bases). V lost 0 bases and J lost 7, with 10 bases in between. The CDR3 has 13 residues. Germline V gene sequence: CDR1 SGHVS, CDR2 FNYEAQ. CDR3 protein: CASSLALTGEQYF. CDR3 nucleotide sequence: TGTGCCAGCAGCTTAGCGCTTACGGGAGAGCAGTACTTC.

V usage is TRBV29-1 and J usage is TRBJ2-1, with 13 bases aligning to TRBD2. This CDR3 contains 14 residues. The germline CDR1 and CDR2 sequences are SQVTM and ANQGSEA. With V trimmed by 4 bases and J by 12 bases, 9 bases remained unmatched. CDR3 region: CSVAGTSGIPWQFF. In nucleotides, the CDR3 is TGCAGCGTTGCTGGGACTAGCGGGATCCCCTGGCAGTTCTTC.

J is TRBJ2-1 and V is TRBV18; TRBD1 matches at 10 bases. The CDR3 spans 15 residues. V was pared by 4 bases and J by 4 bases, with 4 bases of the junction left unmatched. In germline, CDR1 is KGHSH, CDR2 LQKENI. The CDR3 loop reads CASSHSGQGYNEQFF. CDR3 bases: TGTGCCAGCTCACACTCGGGACAGGGGTACAATGAGCAGTTCTTC. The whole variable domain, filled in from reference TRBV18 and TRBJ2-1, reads NAGVMQNPRHLVRRRGQEARLRCSPMKGHSHVYWYRQLPEEGLKFMVYLQKENIIDESGMPKERFSAEFPKEGPSILRIQQVVRGDSAAYFCASSHSGQGYNEQFFGPGTRLTVL.